This T cell receptor (beta chain) was observed in a study of blood T cell repertoires in COVID-19. The wider study: Samples taken during acute and convalescent COVID-19 were collected in the United States, Italy and Spain.

This table comes from immunoSEQ multiplex PCR, and its TCRdb copy is limited to in-frame clones, with some not included. The table includes about 150,000 clones, about 88% detected once. Germline values: CDR1 LGHDT, CDR2 YNNKEL (reference sequence). V lost 0 bases and J 3 bases, leaving 9 bases between the germline ends. This CDR3 has 15 residues. Cohorts were assigned according to the clinical history that participants reported. Cohort 3 recovered donors had two negative PCRs, clearance, or symptom resolution. The rearrangement uses TRBV3-1 (or the pseudogene TRBV3-2) and TRBJ1-3; D ambiguous. This TCR was recovered from a man in his forties or fifties who had recovered from COVID-19. The sample taken for sequencing was PBMCs or T cells enriched from blood (not recorded which). Written as DNA, the CDR3 is TGTGCCAGCAGCCAAGATACCAATAGTGGAAACACCATATATTTT. Protein sequence: CASSQDTNSGNTIYF.